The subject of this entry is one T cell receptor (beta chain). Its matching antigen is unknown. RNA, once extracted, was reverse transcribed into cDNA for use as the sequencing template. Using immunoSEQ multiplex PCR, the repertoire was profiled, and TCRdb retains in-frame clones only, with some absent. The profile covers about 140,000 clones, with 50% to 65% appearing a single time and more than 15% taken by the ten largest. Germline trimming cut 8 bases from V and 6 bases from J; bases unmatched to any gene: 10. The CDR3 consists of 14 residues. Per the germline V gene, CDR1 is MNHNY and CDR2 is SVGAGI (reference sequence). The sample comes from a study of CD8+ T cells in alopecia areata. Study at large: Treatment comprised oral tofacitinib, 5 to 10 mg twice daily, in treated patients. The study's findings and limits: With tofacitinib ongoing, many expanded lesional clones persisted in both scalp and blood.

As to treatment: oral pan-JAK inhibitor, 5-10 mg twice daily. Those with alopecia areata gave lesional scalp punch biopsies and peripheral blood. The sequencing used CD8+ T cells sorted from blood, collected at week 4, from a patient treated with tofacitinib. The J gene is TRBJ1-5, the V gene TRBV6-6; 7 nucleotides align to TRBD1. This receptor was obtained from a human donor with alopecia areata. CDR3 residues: CASSSGQGVQPQHF. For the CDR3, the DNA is TGTGCCAGCTCCTCGGGCCAGGGGGTTCAGCCCCAGCATTTT.